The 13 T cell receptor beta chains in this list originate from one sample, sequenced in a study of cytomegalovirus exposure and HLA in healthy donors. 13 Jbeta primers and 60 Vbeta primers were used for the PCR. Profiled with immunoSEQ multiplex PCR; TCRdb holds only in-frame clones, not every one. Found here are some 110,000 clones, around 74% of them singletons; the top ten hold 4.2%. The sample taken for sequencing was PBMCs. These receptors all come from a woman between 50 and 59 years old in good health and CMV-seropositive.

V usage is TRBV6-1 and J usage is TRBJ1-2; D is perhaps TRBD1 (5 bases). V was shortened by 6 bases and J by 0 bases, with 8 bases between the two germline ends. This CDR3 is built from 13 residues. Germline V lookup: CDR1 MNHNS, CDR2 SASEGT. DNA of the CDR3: TGTGCCAGCAGCCTGACAGCTAACTATGGCTACACCTTC. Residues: CASSLTANYGYTF.

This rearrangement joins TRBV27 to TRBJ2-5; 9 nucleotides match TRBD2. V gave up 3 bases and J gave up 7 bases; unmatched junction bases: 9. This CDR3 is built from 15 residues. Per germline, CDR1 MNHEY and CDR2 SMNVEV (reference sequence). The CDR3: CASSFGAGGSRTQYF. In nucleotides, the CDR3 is TGTGCCAGCAGTTTTGGCGCGGGGGGGTCCCGGACCCAGTACTTC.

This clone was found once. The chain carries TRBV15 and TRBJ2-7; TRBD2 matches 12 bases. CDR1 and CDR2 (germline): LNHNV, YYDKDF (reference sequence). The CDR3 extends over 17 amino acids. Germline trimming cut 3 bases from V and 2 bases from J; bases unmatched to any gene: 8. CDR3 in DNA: TGTGCCACCAGCAGCCGACTAGCGGGGGACCTTCCCTACGAGCAGTACTTC. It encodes CATSSRLAGDLPYEQYF.

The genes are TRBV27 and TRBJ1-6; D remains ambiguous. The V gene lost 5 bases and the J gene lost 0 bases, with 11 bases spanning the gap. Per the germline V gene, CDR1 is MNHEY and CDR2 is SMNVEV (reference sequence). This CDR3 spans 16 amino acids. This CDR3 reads CASSDDWSSYNSPLHF. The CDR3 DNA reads TGTGCCAGCAGTGACGATTGGAGCTCCTATAATTCACCCCTCCACTTT.

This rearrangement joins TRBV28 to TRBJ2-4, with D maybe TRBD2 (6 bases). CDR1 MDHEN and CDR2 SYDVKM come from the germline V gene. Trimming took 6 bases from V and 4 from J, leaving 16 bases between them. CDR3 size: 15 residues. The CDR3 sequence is CASRTEGIRKNIQYF. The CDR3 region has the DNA TGTGCCAGCAGAACGGAGGGGATAAGAAAAAACATTCAGTACTTC. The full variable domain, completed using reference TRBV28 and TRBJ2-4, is DVKVTQSSRYLVKRTGEKVFLECVQDMDHENMFWYRQDPGLGLRLIYFSYDVKMKEKGDIPEGYSVSREKKERFSLILESASTNQTSMYLCASRTEGIRKNIQYFGAGTRLSVL.

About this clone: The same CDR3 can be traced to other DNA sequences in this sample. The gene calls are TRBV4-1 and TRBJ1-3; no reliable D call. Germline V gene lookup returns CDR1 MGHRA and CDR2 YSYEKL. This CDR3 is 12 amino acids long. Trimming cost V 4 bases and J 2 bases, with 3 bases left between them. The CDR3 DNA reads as TGCGCCAGCAGCCCAGCTGGAAACACCATATATTTT. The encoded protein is CASSPAGNTIYF.

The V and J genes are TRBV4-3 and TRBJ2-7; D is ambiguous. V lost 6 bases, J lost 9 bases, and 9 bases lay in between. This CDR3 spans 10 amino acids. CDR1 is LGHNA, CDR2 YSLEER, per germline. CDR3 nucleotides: TGCGCCAGCAGGCCGAGTCCGCAGTACTTC. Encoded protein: CASRPSPQYF.

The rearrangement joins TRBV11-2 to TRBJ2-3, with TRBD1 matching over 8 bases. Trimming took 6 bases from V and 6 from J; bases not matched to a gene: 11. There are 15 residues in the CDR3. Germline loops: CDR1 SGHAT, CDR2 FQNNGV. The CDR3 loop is CASRTPRGRGDTQYF. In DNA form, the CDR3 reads TGTGCCAGCAGGACCCCCAGGGGGCGAGGCGATACGCAGTATTTT.

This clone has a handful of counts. The CDR3 DNA reads TGTGCCAGCAGCTCTCCCGGGACTAGCGTCGAGACCCAGTACTTC. It is translated as CASSSPGTSVETQYF. The chain has TRBV5-8 and TRBJ2-5; 10 nucleotides match TRBD2. CDR1 and CDR2 (germline): SGHTS, YDEGEE. After removal of 3 bases from V and 5 bases from J, the junction contained 7 bases not matched to a gene. CDR3 length: 15 residues.

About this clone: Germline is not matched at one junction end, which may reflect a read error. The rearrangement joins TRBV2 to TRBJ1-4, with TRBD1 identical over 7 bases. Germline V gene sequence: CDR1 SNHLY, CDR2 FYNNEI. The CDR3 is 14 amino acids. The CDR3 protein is CASAGGWPREKLVF. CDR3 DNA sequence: TGTGCCAGCGCAGGGGGTTGGCCACGAGAAAAACTGGTTTTT.

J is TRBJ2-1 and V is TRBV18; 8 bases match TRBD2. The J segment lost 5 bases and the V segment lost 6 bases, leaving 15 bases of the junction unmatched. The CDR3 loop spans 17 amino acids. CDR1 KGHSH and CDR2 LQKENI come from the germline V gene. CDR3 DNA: TGTGCCAGCTCCCTCCCTCTGGGACGGGGGGGCCACAATGAGCAGTTCTTC. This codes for CASSLPLGRGGHNEQFF.

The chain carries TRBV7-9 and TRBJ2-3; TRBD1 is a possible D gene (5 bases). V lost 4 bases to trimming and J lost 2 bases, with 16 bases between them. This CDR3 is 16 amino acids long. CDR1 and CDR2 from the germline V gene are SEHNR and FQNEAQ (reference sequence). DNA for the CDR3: TGTGCCAGCAGCTCCCAGAGTGGGGCCATCACAGATACGCAGTATTTT. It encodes CASSSQSGAITDTQYF.

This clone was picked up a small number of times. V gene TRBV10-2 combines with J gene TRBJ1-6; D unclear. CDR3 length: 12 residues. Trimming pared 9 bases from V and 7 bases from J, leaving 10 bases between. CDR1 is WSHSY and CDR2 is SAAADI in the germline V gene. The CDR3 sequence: CARHTTNSPLHF. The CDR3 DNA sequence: TGCGCCAGGCACACCACAAATTCACCCCTCCACTTT.